The clone carrying this T cell receptor (beta chain) has more than one count but fewer than ten. Its antigen is not identified. The data were taken from a study of beta chain features in type 1 diabetes. General observations from the study: TCRB repertoires of naive, central memory and Treg cells appeared more similar among patients than among healthy donors.

The isolated RNA, all of it, was reverse transcribed, so expressed TCRB transcripts were what got sequenced. Clones were sequenced by immunoSEQ multiplex PCR, and TCRdb holds only the in-frame ones, with some missing. The repertoire holds 860,000 or so clones, with 17% as singletons. This CDR3 contains 16 residues. The germline CDR1 and CDR2 sequences are MNHNS and SASEGT. V was pared by 4 bases and J by 1 base, with 5 bases of the junction left unmatched. Every participating donor gave one draw, a heparinised blood sample averaging about 110 mL. This clonotype was sampled from a woman aged 18-29 years in good health. Sequencing was carried out using naive CD4+ T cells from blood. The gene calls are TRBV6-1 and TRBJ2-2; 8 bases fit TRBD2. CDR3 bases: TGTGCCAGCAGTGGTAGACTAGCGAGGAACACCGGGGAGCTGTTTTTT. Amino acids: CASSGRLARNTGELFF.